A selection of T cell receptor beta chains follows, all from one sample in a study of T cells in Graves' hyperthyroidism and ophthalmopathy. TCRdb reprocessed the multiplex PCR reads with MiXCR, giving one entry per CDR3 protein. The sample holds some 440,000 distinct CDR3 sequences, around a sixth seen once. The sequenced sample consisted of blood. The source of these receptors is a woman younger than 35 with Graves' hyperthyroidism. Each CDR3 is given with its conserved first and last residue.

J: TRBJ2-7
V: TRBV29-1
CDR3: CSVRSRVGYEQYF

J: TRBJ2-3
V: TRBV28
CDR3: CASKTSGSFNTQYF

J: TRBJ1-2
V: TRBV20-1
CDR3: CSAEQVLYGYTF

J: TRBJ1-5
V: TRBV7-2
CDR3: CASSLDGTLQPQHF

J: TRBJ1-2
V: TRBV4-3
CDR3: CASSQRQGSLANYGYTF

J: TRBJ2-3
V: TRBV9
CDR3: CASSASTGASTDTQYF

J: TRBJ2-7
V: TRBV20-1
CDR3: CSAMVLAGYEQYF

J: TRBJ2-2
V: TRBV11-2
CDR3: CASSLQANTGELFF

J: TRBJ1-2
V: TRBV20-1
CDR3: CSAFQGGYGYTF

J: TRBJ2-5
V: TRBV20-1
CDR3: CSAVKTGDYTQYF

J: TRBJ2-7
V: TRBV4-3
CDR3: CASSQVYPGLSYEQYF

J: TRBJ2-6
V: TRBV13
CDR3: CASSFRQGTGANVLTF

J: TRBJ1-1
V: TRBV29-1
CDR3: CSAPTVGRVNTEAFF

J: TRBJ1-3
V: TRBV6-6
CDR3: CASSYSSGSGNTIYF

J: TRBJ2-2
V: TRBV18
CDR3: CASSPPVLNTGELFF

J: TRBJ2-1
V: TRBV24-1
CDR3: CATSDVAGTSNEQFF

J: TRBJ2-5
V: TRBV28
CDR3: CASLLAGGKTQYF